These T cell receptor beta chains were read from a single sample in a study of Ad26.COV2.S vaccination and SARS-CoV-2 variants. Clones were read by immunoSEQ multiplex PCR, and TCRdb kept only the in-frame ones, dropping some. The sample lists fewer than 800,000 clones, about 89% occurring once. The input for sequencing was peripheral blood, taken in a trial of Ad26.COV2.S vaccine versus placebo. The receptor source for this set is a person aged 18-60 years who received the Ad26.COV2.S COVID-19 vaccine or a placebo. CDR3s leave out the opening cysteine and the closing phenylalanine or tryptophan. Each record gives: V gene, J gene, CDR3 protein.

>TRBV5-1|TRBJ2-1
ASSPDRGQDEQF
>TRBV7-7|TRBJ2-3
ASSLEAGSTDTQY
>TRBV19|TRBJ2-7
ASSAGGSYEQY
>TRBV6-5|TRBJ1-1
ASSPTGTEAF
>TRBV6-5|TRBJ1-5
ASRLTGGRNQPQH
>TRBV10-3|TRBJ2-3
AARGGSDTQY
>TRBV9|TRBJ2-5
ASSLQGPETQY
>TRBV29-1|TRBJ2-4
SVVVGGNIQY
>TRBV13|TRBJ1-1
ASRQQENTEAF
>TRBV24-1|TRBJ2-1
ATRTDYNEQF
>TRBV6-5|TRBJ2-7
ASRTGTGSYEQY
>TRBV5-4|TRBJ2-5
ASSLAGGRRETQY
>TRBV13|TRBJ2-1
ASSLANAGSYNEQF
>TRBV3-1/TRBV3-2|TRBJ2-2
ASSRRGSTGELF
>TRBV6-5|TRBJ1-1
ASSYSYNTLEAF
>TRBV9|TRBJ1-1
ASSVARNTEAF
>TRBV18|TRBJ1-3
ASSPLSGGTGNTIY